The next 9 T cell receptor beta chains were all read from a single sample in a study of beta chain features in type 1 diabetes. The entirety of the isolated RNA underwent reverse transcription, so expressed TCRB transcripts were sequenced. Clones were read by immunoSEQ multiplex PCR, and TCRdb kept only the in-frame ones, dropping some. The table lists 120,000 to 150,000 clones, around an eighth of them singletons. These TCRs' antigens remain unknown. The study, taken as a whole, reports: Shorter TCRB CDR3s, moderately but significantly so, marked every one of the four CD4+ subsets in Type 1 diabetes patients.

Sequencing input: central memory CD4+ T cells from blood. These receptors all stem from a man between 18 and 35 years old with type 1 diabetes.

This clone was seen once. The CDR3 nucleotides are TGTGCCAGCAGCCCCCGGGAGGGACAGGGGGGTTTCTTT. This gives the protein CASSPREGQGGFF. The chain uses TRBV7-2 and TRBJ1-1; TRBD1 matches 11 bases. The V gene's germline CDR1 is SGHTA and CDR2 FQGNSA. CDR3 length: 13 residues. With 5 bases clipped from V and 13 bases from J, the junction kept 9 bases outside the gene matches.

A few counts support this clone. The V and J genes are TRBV5-1 and TRBJ2-3; the match to TRBD2 covers 11 bases. CDR3 size: 16 residues. Trimming cost V 0 bases and J 4 bases; bases outside gene matches: 4. Germline assignment: CDR1 SGHRS and CDR2 YFSETQ. CDR3 sequence: CASSLVSGGAPDTQYF. The CDR3 coding sequence is TGCGCCAGCAGCTTGGTTAGCGGGGGGGCCCCAGATACGCAGTATTTT.

As concerns this clone: Different DNA sequences within this sample yield the same CDR3. V usage is TRBV28 and J usage is TRBJ1-2; D uncertain. V was cut by 5 bases and J by 3 bases, with 7 bases left in between. This CDR3 region has 12 residues. CDR1 and CDR2 (germline): MDHEN, SYDVKM. The CDR3 sequence is CASSPGDYGYTF. The CDR3 DNA sequence: TGTGCCAGCAGTCCTGGAGACTATGGCTACACCTTC.

This clone was found a few times. The rearrangement links TRBV28 to TRBJ1-1, with 7 nucleotides matching TRBD1. Trimming took 3 bases from V and 0 from J; bases not matched to a gene: 1. The CDR3 loop spans 14 amino acids. Germline V gene data show CDR1 as MDHEN and CDR2 as SYDVKM. CDR3 sequence: CASSLGQMNTEAFF. CDR3 coding DNA: TGTGCCAGCAGTTTGGGACAGATGAACACTGAAGCTTTCTTT. Filled out from reference TRBV28 and TRBJ1-1, the complete variable domain reads DVKVTQSSRYLVKRTGEKVFLECVQDMDHENMFWYRQDPGLGLRLIYFSYDVKMKEKGDIPEGYSVSREKKERFSLILESASTNQTSMYLCASSLGQMNTEAFFGQGTRLTVV.

In its sample, this clone was seen a few times. This chain connects TRBV5-4 to TRBJ2-5, with D possibly TRBD1 on 6 matching bases. Germline V lookup: CDR1 SGHNT, CDR2 YYREEE (reference sequence). Trimming stripped 4 bases from V and 1 base from J, with 8 bases between. This CDR3 spans 13 amino acids. The CDR3 loop is CASSGGSQETQYF. CDR3 nucleotides: TGTGCCAGCAGCGGGGGCAGCCAAGAGACCCAGTACTTC. The whole variable domain, filled in from reference TRBV5-4 and TRBJ2-5, reads ETGVTQSPTHLIKTRGQQVTLRCSSQSGHNTVSWYQQALGQGPQFIFQYYREEENGRGNFPPRFSGLQFPNYSSELNVNALELDDSALYLCASSGGSQETQYFGPGTRLLVL.

This clone has just a few counts. This chain connects TRBV30 to TRBJ1-5, with D perhaps matching TRBD1 (6 bases). The ends were cut back, 1 base at V and 0 bases at J, with 7 bases in the middle. CDR1 is GTSNPN and CDR2 is SVGIG in the germline V gene (reference sequence). The CDR3 has 14 amino acids. The CDR3 nucleotides are TGTGCCTGGAGTGGGGACATTAGCAATCAGCCCCAGCATTTT. As protein: CAWSGDISNQPQHF.

This clone was counted between two and nine times. V and J are TRBV25-1 and TRBJ2-5; 12 nucleotides agree with TRBD2. Germline V CDR1 and CDR2: MGHDK, SYGVNS. The junction had 3 bases not matched to a gene; V was cut back by 5 bases and J by 2 bases. This CDR3 is built from 15 residues. The CDR3 region is CASSSLAGGQETQYF. CDR3 bases: TGTGCCAGCAGTTCCCTAGCGGGGGGGCAAGAGACCCAGTACTTC.

The J gene is TRBJ1-1, the V gene TRBV7-3, with a possible D match to TRBD1 (5 bases). The V end was cut by 5 bases, the J end by 4 bases, with 14 bases between. The germline CDR1 and CDR2 sequences are SGHTA and FQGTGA. The CDR3 is made up of 14 amino acids. The CDR3 region is CASSGTRASTEAFF. For the CDR3, the DNA is TGTGCCAGCAGCGGGACCCGGGCGAGCACTGAAGCTTTCTTT.

In its sample, this clone was seen a few times. V gene TRBV29-1 combines with J gene TRBJ2-6; D is ambiguous. The CDR3 runs to 14 residues. Trimming cost V 1 base and J 2 bases, with 6 bases left between them. The germline V gene encodes CDR1 SQVTM and CDR2 ANQGSEA. The CDR3 here is CSVEGGTGANVLTF. The CDR3 nucleotides read TGCAGCGTTGAAGGGGGTACTGGGGCCAACGTCCTGACTTTC.